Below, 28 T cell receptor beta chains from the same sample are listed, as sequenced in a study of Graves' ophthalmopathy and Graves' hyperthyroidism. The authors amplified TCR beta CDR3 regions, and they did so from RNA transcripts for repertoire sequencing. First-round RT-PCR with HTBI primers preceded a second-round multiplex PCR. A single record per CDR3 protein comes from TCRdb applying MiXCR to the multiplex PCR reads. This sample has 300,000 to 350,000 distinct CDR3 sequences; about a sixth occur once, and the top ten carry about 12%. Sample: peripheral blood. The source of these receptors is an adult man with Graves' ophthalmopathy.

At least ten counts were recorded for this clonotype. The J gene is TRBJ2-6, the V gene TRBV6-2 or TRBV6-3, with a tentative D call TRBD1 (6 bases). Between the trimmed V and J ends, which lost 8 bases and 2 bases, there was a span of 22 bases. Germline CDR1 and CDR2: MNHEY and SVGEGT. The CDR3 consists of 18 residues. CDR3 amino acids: CASLEGQGKHAGANVLTF. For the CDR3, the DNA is TGTGCCAGCCTCGAAGGGCAGGGGAAACACGCTGGGGCCAACGTCCTGACTTTC.

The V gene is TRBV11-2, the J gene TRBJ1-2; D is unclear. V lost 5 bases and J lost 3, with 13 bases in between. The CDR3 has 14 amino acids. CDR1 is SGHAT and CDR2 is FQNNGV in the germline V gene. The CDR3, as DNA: TGTGCCAGCAGCATACTCACTGGGGACTATGGCTACACCTTC. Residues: CASSILTGDYGYTF.

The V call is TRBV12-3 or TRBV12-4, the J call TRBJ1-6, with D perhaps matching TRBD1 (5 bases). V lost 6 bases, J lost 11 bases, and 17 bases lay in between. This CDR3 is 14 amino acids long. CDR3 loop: CASRKSGGRAPLHF. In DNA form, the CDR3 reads TGTGCCAGCAGGAAGAGTGGGGGTAGGGCACCCCTCCACTTT.

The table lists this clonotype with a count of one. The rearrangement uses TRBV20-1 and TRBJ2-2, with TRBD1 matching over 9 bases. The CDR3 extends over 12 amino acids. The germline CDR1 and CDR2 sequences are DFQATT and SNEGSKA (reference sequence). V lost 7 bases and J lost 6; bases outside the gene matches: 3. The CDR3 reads CSVRQGAGELFF. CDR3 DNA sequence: TGCAGTGTCCGACAGGGGGCCGGGGAGCTGTTTTTT.

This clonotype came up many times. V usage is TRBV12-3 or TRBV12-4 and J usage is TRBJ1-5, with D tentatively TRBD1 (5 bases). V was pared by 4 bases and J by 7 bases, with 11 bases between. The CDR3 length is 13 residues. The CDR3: CASSYGGDQPQHF. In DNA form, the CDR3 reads TGTGCCAGCAGTTACGGTGGGGACCAGCCCCAGCATTTT.

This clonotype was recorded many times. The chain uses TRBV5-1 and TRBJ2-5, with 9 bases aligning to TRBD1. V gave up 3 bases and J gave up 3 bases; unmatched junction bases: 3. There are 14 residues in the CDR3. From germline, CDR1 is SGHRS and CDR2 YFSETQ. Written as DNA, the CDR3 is TGCGCCAGCAGCTCGGACAGGGGCGAAGAGACCCAGTACTTC. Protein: CASSSDRGEETQYF. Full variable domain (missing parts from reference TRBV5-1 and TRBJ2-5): KAGVTQTPRYLIKTRGQQVTLSCSPISGHRSVSWYQQTPGQGLQFLFEYFSETQRNKGNFPGRFSGRQFSNSRSEMNVSTLELGDSALYLCASSSDRGEETQYFGPGTRLLVL.

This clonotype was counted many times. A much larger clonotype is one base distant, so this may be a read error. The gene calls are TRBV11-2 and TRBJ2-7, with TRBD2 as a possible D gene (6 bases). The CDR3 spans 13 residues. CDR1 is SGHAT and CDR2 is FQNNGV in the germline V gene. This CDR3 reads CASSSSAGYEQSF. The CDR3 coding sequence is TGTGCCAGCAGCTCGTCCGCGGGGTACGAGCAGTCCTTC.

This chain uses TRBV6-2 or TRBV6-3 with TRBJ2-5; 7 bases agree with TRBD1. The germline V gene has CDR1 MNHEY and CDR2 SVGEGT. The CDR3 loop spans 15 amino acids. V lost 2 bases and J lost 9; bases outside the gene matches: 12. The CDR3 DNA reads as TGTGCCAGCAGTTACCCGGGACAGCCGATCCCGGCCCAGTACTTC. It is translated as CASSYPGQPIPAQYF.

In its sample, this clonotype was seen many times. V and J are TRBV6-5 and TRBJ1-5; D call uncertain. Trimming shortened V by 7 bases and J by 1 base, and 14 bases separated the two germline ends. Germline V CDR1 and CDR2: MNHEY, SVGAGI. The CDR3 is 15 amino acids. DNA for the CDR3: TGTGCCAGCACGTACCTGGAGTCAAGCAATCAGCCCCAGCATTTT. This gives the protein CASTYLESSNQPQHF.

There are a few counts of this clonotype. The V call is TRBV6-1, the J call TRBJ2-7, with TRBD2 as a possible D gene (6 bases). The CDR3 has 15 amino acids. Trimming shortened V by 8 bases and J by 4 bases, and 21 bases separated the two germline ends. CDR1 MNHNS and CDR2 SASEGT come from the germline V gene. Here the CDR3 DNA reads TGTGCCAGCGGAGGGTGGCGGGTGGCCCTTTACGAGCAGTACTTC. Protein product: CASGGWRVALYEQYF.

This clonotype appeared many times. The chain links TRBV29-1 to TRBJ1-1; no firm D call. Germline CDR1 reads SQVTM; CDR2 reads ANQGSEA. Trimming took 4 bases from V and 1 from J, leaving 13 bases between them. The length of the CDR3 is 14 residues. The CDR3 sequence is CSVVVRGENTEAFF. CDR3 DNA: TGCAGCGTTGTGGTACGAGGCGAGAACACTGAAGCTTTCTTT.

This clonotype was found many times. CDR3 coding DNA: TGTGCCAGCAGTGCTAGCGGGAGGGCCGTATACGAGCAGTACTTC. Protein product: CASSASGRAVYEQYF. The chain carries TRBV6-1 and TRBJ2-7; 12 bases fit TRBD2. V lost 4 bases and J lost 4; bases outside the gene matches: 5. CDR1 is MNHNS, CDR2 SASEGT, per germline. The CDR3 is 15 residues long.

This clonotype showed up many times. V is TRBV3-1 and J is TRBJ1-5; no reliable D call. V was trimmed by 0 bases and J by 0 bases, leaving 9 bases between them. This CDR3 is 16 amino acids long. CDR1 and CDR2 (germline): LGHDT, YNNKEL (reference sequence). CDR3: CASSQDTQASNQPQHF. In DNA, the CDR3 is TGTGCCAGCAGCCAAGATACGCAGGCTAGCAATCAGCCCCAGCATTTT.

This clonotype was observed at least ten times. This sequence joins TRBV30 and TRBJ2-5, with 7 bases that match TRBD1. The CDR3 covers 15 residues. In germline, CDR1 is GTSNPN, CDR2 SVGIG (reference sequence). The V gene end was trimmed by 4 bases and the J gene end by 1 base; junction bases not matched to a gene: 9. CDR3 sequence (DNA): TGTGCCTGGATAAGCCCCGGGACAGCCCAAGAGACCCAGTACTTC. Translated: CAWISPGTAQETQYF.

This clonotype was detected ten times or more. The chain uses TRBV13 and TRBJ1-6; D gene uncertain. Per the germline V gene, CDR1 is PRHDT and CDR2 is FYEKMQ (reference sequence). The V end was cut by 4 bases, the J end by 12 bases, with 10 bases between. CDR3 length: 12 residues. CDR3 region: CASSSPSEPLHF. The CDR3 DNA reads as TGTGCCAGCAGCTCGCCCTCGGAACCCCTCCACTTT.

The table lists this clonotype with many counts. In DNA, the CDR3 is TGTGCCAGCAGCGCCGAGGGGGGGAGGAGCAATCAGCCCCAGCATTTT. Protein product: CASSAEGGRSNQPQHF. The chain uses TRBV7-8 and TRBJ1-5, with a tentative D call TRBD1 (6 bases). Germline-derived CDR1 and CDR2 are SGHVS and FQNEAQ. The CDR3 covers 16 residues. Trimming pared 5 bases from V and 1 base from J, leaving 15 bases between.

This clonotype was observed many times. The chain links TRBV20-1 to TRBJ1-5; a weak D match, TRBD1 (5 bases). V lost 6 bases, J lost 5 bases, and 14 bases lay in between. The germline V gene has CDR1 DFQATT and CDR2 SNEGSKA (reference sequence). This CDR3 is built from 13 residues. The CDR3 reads CSAPRPGDQPQHF. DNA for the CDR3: TGCAGTGCCCCCCGCCCGGGGGATCAGCCCCAGCATTTT.

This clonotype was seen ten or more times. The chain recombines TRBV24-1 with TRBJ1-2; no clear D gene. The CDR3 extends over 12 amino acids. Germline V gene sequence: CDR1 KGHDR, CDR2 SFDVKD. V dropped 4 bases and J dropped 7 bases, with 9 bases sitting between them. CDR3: CATSDSAFGYTF. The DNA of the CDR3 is TGTGCCACCAGTGACTCAGCTTTTGGCTACACCTTC.

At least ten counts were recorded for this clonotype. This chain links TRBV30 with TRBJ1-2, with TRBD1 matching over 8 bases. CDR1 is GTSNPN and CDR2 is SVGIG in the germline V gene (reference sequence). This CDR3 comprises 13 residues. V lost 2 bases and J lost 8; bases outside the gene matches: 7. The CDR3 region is CAWSYGQGGGYTF. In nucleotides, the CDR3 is TGTGCCTGGAGTTACGGACAGGGAGGAGGCTACACCTTC.

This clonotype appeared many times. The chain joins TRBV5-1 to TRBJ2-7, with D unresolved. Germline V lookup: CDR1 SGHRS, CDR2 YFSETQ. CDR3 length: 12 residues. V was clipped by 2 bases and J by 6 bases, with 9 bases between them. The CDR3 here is CASSLIGIEQYF. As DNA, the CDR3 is TGCGCCAGCAGCTTAATAGGTATCGAGCAGTACTTC. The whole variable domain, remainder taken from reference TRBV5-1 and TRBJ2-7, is KAGVTQTPRYLIKTRGQQVTLSCSPISGHRSVSWYQQTPGQGLQFLFEYFSETQRNKGNFPGRFSGRQFSNSRSEMNVSTLELGDSALYLCASSLIGIEQYFGPGTRLTVT.

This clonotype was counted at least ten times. CDR3 loop: CASSLPGGTKGETQYF. The CDR3 DNA follows: TGTGCCAGCAGCTTACCTGGAGGGACGAAGGGGGAGACCCAGTACTTC. The rearrangement links TRBV11-2 to TRBJ2-5, with D maybe TRBD2 (6 bases). Germline assignment: CDR1 SGHAT and CDR2 FQNNGV. This CDR3 has 16 residues. Trimming removed 2 bases from V and 5 bases from J, with 18 bases in between.

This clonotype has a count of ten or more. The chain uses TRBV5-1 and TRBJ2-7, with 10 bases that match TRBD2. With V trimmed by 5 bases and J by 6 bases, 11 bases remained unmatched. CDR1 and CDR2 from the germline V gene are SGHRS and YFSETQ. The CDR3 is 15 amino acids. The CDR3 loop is CASRLRTSGRLEQYF. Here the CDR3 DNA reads TGCGCCAGCAGGTTGAGGACTAGCGGACGGCTCGAGCAGTACTTC.

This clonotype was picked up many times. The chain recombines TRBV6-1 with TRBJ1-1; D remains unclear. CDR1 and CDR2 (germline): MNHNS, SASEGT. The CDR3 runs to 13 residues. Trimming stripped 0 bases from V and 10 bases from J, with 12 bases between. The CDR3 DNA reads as TGTGCCAGCAGTGAAGCTTTGAGGGTTGCAGCTTTCTTT. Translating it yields CASSEALRVAAFF.

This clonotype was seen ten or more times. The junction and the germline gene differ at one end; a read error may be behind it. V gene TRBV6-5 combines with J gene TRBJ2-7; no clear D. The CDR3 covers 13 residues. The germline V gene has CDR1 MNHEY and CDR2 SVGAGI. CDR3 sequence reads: CASSYSTGSNPLF. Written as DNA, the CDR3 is TGTGCCAGCAGTTACTCGACTGGCAGCAATCCCCTCTTC.

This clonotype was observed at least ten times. Here the CDR3 DNA reads TGTGCCTGTCCGGACAGGGGCTCTGGAAACACCATATATTTT. Translating gives CACPDRGSGNTIYF. The chain joins TRBV30 to TRBJ1-3; 9 bases are a match to TRBD1. Trimming took 6 bases from V and 0 from J; bases not matched to a gene: 3. The CDR3 loop spans 14 amino acids. Germline V gives CDR1 GTSNPN, CDR2 SVGIG (reference sequence). Using reference TRBV30 and TRBJ1-3 for the parts outside the CDR3, the full variable domain is SQTIHQWPATLVQPVGSPLSLECTVEGTSNPNLYWYRQAAGRGLQLLFYSVGIGQISSEVPQNLSASRPQDRQFILSSKKLLLSDSGFYLCACPDRGSGNTIYFGEGSWLTVV.

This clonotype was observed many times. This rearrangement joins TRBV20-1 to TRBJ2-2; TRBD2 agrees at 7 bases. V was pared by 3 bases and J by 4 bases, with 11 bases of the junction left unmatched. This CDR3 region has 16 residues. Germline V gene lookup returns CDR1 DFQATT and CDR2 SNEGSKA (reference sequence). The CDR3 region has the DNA TGCAGTGCTAGTCTGTCCGCTAGCGGACTCACCGGGGAGCTGTTTTTT. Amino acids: CSASLSASGLTGELFF.

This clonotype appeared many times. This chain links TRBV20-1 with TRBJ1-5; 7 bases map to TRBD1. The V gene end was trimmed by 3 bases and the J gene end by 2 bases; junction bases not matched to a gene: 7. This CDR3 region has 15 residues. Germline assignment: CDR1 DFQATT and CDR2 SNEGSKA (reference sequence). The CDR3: CSARIQGWGNQPQHF. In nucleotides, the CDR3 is TGCAGTGCTAGGATACAGGGGTGGGGCAATCAGCCCCAGCATTTT.

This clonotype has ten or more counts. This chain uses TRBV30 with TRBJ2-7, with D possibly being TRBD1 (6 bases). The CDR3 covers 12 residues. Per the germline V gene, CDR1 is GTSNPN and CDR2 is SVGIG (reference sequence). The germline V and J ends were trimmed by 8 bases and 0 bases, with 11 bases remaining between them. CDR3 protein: CAGGQTSYEQYF. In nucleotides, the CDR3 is TGTGCCGGGGGACAAACCTCCTACGAGCAGTACTTC.